The 32 T cell receptor beta chains below all came from one sample that was sequenced in a study. TCRdb reprocessed the RT-PCR reads with MiXCR, giving one entry per CDR3 protein. The sample lists approximately 720,000 distinct CDR3 sequences; about 14% were seen once. The sequenced sample was memory CD4+ T cells from blood. These receptors originate from a female donor in good health, serving as a healthy control.

This clonotype was seen more than once but under ten times. The chain employs TRBV7-2 and TRBJ2-7; D is uncertain. Germline assignment: CDR1 SGHTA and CDR2 FQGNSA. The CDR3 is made up of 12 amino acids. V was shortened by 5 bases and J by 3 bases, with 8 bases between the two germline ends. The CDR3 here is CASSNTDYEQYF. CDR3 nucleotide sequence: TGTGCCAGCAGCAACACAGACTACGAGCAGTACTTC.

At least ten counts were recorded for this clonotype. The chain is built from TRBV7-6 and TRBJ1-2; the D gene is possibly TRBD1 (6 bases). Germline lookup yields CDR1 SGHVS and CDR2 FNYEAQ. The CDR3 sequence is 14 residues long. The V end was cut by 0 bases, the J end by 8 bases, with 13 bases between. CDR3 residues: CASSLAGRGDGYTF. The CDR3 DNA reads as TGTGCCAGCAGCTTAGCGGGCAGGGGCGACGGCTACACCTTC.

In this sample, this clonotype turned up many times. V gene TRBV6-6 combines with J gene TRBJ1-2; D remains unclear. The V end lost 0 bases, the J end lost 0 bases, and 2 bases lay between the germline ends. CDR1 and CDR2 (germline): MNHNY, SVGAGI (reference sequence). CDR3 length: 13 amino acids. Here the CDR3 DNA reads TGTGCCAGCAGTTACTCGCCTAACTATGGCTACACCTTC. Its translation is CASSYSPNYGYTF.

The chain combines TRBV28 with TRBJ2-1, with D hard to call. Trimming took off 6 bases at V and 4 bases at J, with 19 bases between the two ends. This CDR3 is 16 amino acids long. Germline-derived CDR1 and CDR2 are MDHEN and SYDVKM. CDR3 amino acids: CASSVAHVSPYNEQFF. The CDR3 DNA sequence: TGTGCCAGCAGCGTAGCACATGTGTCGCCTTACAATGAGCAGTTCTTC.

The chain joins TRBV18 to TRBJ1-3; no clear D gene. V was pared by 2 bases and J by 2 bases, with 13 bases between. In germline, CDR1 is KGHSH, CDR2 LQKENI. There are 16 residues in the CDR3. CDR3 protein: CASSPSESGAGNTIYF. CDR3 in DNA: TGTGCCAGCTCACCATCAGAGTCTGGAGCTGGAAACACCATATATTTT.

The chain combines TRBV20-1 with TRBJ2-2, with unresolved D. The CDR3 contains 13 residues. The germline V gene has CDR1 DFQATT and CDR2 SNEGSKA (reference sequence). This CDR3 is CRARQDNTGELFF. DNA of the CDR3: TGCAGGGCCCGGCAGGACAACACCGGGGAGCTGTTTTTT.

The chain is built from TRBV11-2 and TRBJ2-3, with 12 bases identical to TRBD2. CDR3 length: 16 residues. Trimming removed 3 bases from V and 4 bases from J; junction bases left unmatched: 5. Germline CDR1 SGHAT, CDR2 FQNNGV. Here the CDR3 reads CASSFPSGGASDTQYF. Written as DNA, the CDR3 is TGTGCCAGCAGCTTCCCTAGCGGGGGGGCCTCAGATACGCAGTATTTT.

This clonotype has only a few counts. CDR3 bases: TGCAGTGCCCAAGGTTGGTGGGAGGACGAGCAGTACTTC. Translation gives CSAQGWWEDEQYF. The chain combines TRBV20-1 with TRBJ2-7; possible D gene TRBD2, 6 bases. The CDR3 contains 13 residues. V lost 6 bases, J lost 5 bases, and 17 bases lay in between. The germline CDR1 and CDR2 sequences are DFQATT and SNEGSKA (reference sequence).

This clonotype was seen repeatedly, ten times or more. The chain carries TRBV6-5 and TRBJ2-1; D might be TRBD2 (6 bases). Trimming took 4 bases from V and 0 from J, leaving 13 bases between them. The germline CDR1 and CDR2 sequences are MNHEY and SVGAGI. CDR3 length: 16 amino acids. The CDR3 DNA follows: TGTGCCAGCAGTTCCCCGGACGGGGGCTCCTACAATGAGCAGTTCTTC. This translates into CASSSPDGGSYNEQFF.

This chain links TRBV20-1 with TRBJ2-6; no reliable D call. The CDR3 totals 17 residues. V lost 1 base to trimming and J lost 0 bases, with 13 bases between them. Germline CDR1 is DFQATT and CDR2 is SNEGSKA (reference sequence). CDR3 coding DNA: TGCAGTGCTAGAGGGCAGGCTTTGGGCTCTGGGGCCAACGTCCTGACTTTC. This translates into CSARGQALGSGANVLTF.

This clonotype was seen ten or more times. The CDR3 nucleotides are TGCAGTGCTAGAGATTATGTAGCGACTAGCGGGAGAATAGATACAGAGACCCAGTACTTC. This sequence encodes CSARDYVATSGRIDTETQYF. V usage is TRBV20-1 and J usage is TRBJ2-5, with 12 nucleotides matching TRBD2. CDR1 is DFQATT and CDR2 is SNEGSKA in the germline V gene (reference sequence). V lost 0 bases to trimming and J lost 4 bases; unmatched junction nucleotides: 18. This CDR3 is built from 20 residues.

The chain recombines TRBV5-1 with TRBJ1-2; D gene unclear. This CDR3 has 12 residues. The V gene's germline CDR1 is SGHRS and CDR2 YFSETQ. Trimming took 4 bases from V and 8 from J, leaving 12 bases between them. CDR3 loop: CASSPSGLGYTF. Here the CDR3 DNA reads TGCGCCAGCAGCCCGAGTGGCTTAGGCTACACCTTC.

The genes are TRBV6-5 and TRBJ2-7; perhaps TRBD2 as D (5 bases). CDR1 is MNHEY and CDR2 is SVGAGI in the germline V gene. With 10 bases removed from V and 7 bases from J, the gap between germline ends came to 26 bases. This CDR3 contains 15 residues. The CDR3 nucleotides are TGTGCCACCTCTCCCTGGCGGGCCGGGTTTAGGGAGCAGTACTTC. Protein: CATSPWRAGFREQYF.

The chain combines TRBV5-1 with TRBJ2-1, with a weak D call TRBD2 (6 bases). The V gene's germline CDR1 is SGHRS and CDR2 YFSETQ. The V and J ends lost 5 bases and 0 bases respectively, with 9 bases between them. This CDR3 contains 14 residues. CDR3 residues: CASRVAASYNEQFF. As DNA, the CDR3 is TGCGCCAGCAGGGTAGCGGCCTCCTACAATGAGCAGTTCTTC.

The chain uses TRBV5-6 and TRBJ2-7; 8 nucleotides agree with TRBD2. The CDR3 runs 15 residues. Germline V CDR1 and CDR2: SGHDT, YYEEEE. The V and J ends lost 7 bases and 5 bases, in that order; junction bases with no gene match: 14. CDR3 sequence reads: CASQHLEREFHEQYF. The CDR3 bases are TGTGCCAGCCAGCACCTGGAGCGGGAGTTTCACGAGCAGTACTTC.

This clonotype was seen more than once but under ten times. V and J are TRBV30 and TRBJ1-4; D might be TRBD1 (6 bases). This CDR3 spans 14 amino acids. The germline gives CDR1 GTSNPN, CDR2 SVGIG (reference sequence). With 5 bases removed from V and 5 bases from J, the gap between germline ends came to 15 bases. For the CDR3, the DNA is TGTGCCTGGTCATTAACAGGGCACAATGAAAAACTGTTTTTT. Its translation: CAWSLTGHNEKLFF. The whole variable domain, filled in from reference TRBV30 and TRBJ1-4, reads SQTIHQWPATLVQPVGSPLSLECTVEGTSNPNLYWYRQAAGRGLQLLFYSVGIGQISSEVPQNLSASRPQDRQFILSSKKLLLSDSGFYLCAWSLTGHNEKLFFGSGTQLSVL.

This clonotype was seen more than once but under ten times. This chain joins TRBV9 and TRBJ2-3; D gene unclear. The CDR3 totals 15 residues. Trimming shortened V by 0 bases and J by 3 bases, and 11 bases separated the two germline ends. Germline V gene sequence: CDR1 SGDLS, CDR2 YYNGEE. The CDR3 bases are TGTGCCAGCAGCGTAGGACGGGTCGAGACAGATACGCAGTATTTT. Encoded protein: CASSVGRVETDTQYF. Filled out from reference TRBV9 and TRBJ2-3, the complete variable domain reads DSGVTQTPKHLITATGQRVTLRCSPRSGDLSVYWYQQSLDQGLQFLIQYYNGEERAKGNILERFSAQQFPDLHSELNLSSLELGDSALYFCASSVGRVETDTQYFGPGTRLTVL.

The genes are TRBV9 and TRBJ2-3; D gene ambiguous. Germline V gene data show CDR1 as SGDLS and CDR2 as YYNGEE. Trimming took off 4 bases at V and 6 bases at J, with 12 bases between the two ends. CDR3 length: 13 amino acids. In DNA form, the CDR3 reads TGTGCCAGCAGCATCACTTTCGGCGATACGCAGTATTTT. Residues: CASSITFGDTQYF.

There are a few counts of this clonotype. The chain carries TRBV20-1 and TRBJ1-2; a possible D gene is TRBD1 (6 bases). The CDR3 spans 13 residues. CDR1 DFQATT and CDR2 SNEGSKA come from the germline V gene (reference sequence). V shed 1 base and J shed 6 bases, with 12 bases lying between them. The CDR3 bases are TGCAGTGCTAGAGGGGCAGGGGCGGATGGCTACACCTTC. Its translation is CSARGAGADGYTF.

The sample holds a few counts of this clonotype. V usage is TRBV10-3 and J usage is TRBJ1-1, with D possibly matching TRBD1 (6 bases). Trimming removed 5 bases at V and 1 base at J, with 17 bases between. This CDR3 spans 16 amino acids. Germline V lookup: CDR1 ENHRY, CDR2 SYGVKD. DNA for the CDR3: TGTGCCATCAGTAATCTATTCGGACAGCCGAACACTGAAGCTTTCTTT. Protein: CAISNLFGQPNTEAFF.

The genes are TRBV10-3 and TRBJ2-1; D possibly corresponds to TRBD2 (6 bases). Germline V gene sequence: CDR1 ENHRY, CDR2 SYGVKD. The V and J ends lost 0 bases and 1 base respectively, with 10 bases between them. CDR3 size: 16 residues. This CDR3 is CAISESSGESYNEQFF. CDR3 nucleotide sequence: TGTGCCATCAGTGAGTCGTCGGGGGAGTCCTACAATGAGCAGTTCTTC.

The chain is built from TRBV18 and TRBJ1-1; D is unclear. Germline loops: CDR1 KGHSH, CDR2 LQKENI. The CDR3 contains 13 residues. With 2 bases removed from V and 11 bases from J, the gap between germline ends came to 15 bases. The CDR3 region is CASSPKQNSAAFF. Written as DNA, the CDR3 is TGTGCCAGCTCACCAAAACAGAACTCTGCCGCTTTCTTT.

The chain uses TRBV18 and TRBJ2-1; D ambiguous. CDR1 is KGHSH and CDR2 is LQKENI in the germline V gene. The V end lost 2 bases, the J end lost 5 bases, and 7 bases lay between the germline ends. This CDR3 spans 13 amino acids. CDR3 sequence reads: CASSPGSNNEQFF. CDR3 nucleotides: TGTGCCAGCTCACCAGGGTCCAACAATGAGCAGTTCTTC. The whole variable domain, filled in from reference TRBV18 and TRBJ2-1, reads NAGVMQNPRHLVRRRGQEARLRCSPMKGHSHVYWYRQLPEEGLKFMVYLQKENIIDESGMPKERFSAEFPKEGPSILRIQQVVRGDSAAYFCASSPGSNNEQFFGPGTRLTVL.

The table lists this clonotype with a few counts. The chain is built from TRBV11-1 and TRBJ1-5, with 8 bases aligning to TRBD1. The germline V gene has CDR1 SGHAT and CDR2 FQDESV (reference sequence). Trimming at V came to 5 bases and at J to 7 bases, leaving 10 bases not matched to a gene. CDR3 length equals 15 residues. Here the CDR3 reads CASSTTGEVGQPQHF. The CDR3 DNA reads as TGTGCCAGCAGCACGACAGGGGAGGTGGGACAGCCCCAGCATTTT.

The chain recombines TRBV6-6 with TRBJ1-2; 8 bases map to TRBD1. The junction had 8 bases not matched to a gene; V was cut back by 0 bases and J by 8 bases. The CDR3 sequence is 15 residues long. Germline-derived CDR1 and CDR2 are MNHNY and SVGAGI (reference sequence). The chain's CDR3 is CASSYSRQGKEGYTF. CDR3 coding DNA: TGTGCCAGCAGTTACTCGCGACAGGGGAAGGAAGGCTACACCTTC.

This clonotype has ten or more counts. The chain couples TRBV20-1 to TRBJ2-4; D may be TRBD2 (6 bases). Trimming shortened V by 5 bases and J by 11 bases, and 13 bases separated the two germline ends. The germline gives CDR1 DFQATT, CDR2 SNEGSKA (reference sequence). This CDR3 region has 11 residues. The CDR3 DNA reads TGCAGTGCTTCGGACTACTTGGTTCAGTACTTC. This encodes CSASDYLVQYF.

This clonotype was detected only a few times. The CDR3 DNA sequence: TGTGCCAGCAGCTCGACTAGCCATTTTTACAATGAGCAGTTCTTC. This gives the protein CASSSTSHFYNEQFF. The V and J genes are TRBV7-3 and TRBJ2-1; the match to TRBD2 covers 7 bases. V was clipped by 4 bases and J by 4 bases; unmatched bases: 7. In germline, CDR1 is SGHTA, CDR2 FQGTGA. The length of the CDR3 is 15 residues.

The CDR3 sequence: CASSPDRGVKKLFF. Here the CDR3 DNA reads TGTGCCAGCTCACCCGATCGAGGAGTAAAAAAACTGTTTTTT. The chain joins TRBV18 to TRBJ1-4; D not certain. The V end was cut by 3 bases, the J end by 9 bases, with 14 bases between. The CDR3 is made up of 14 amino acids. Germline V gene data show CDR1 as KGHSH and CDR2 as LQKENI.

This clonotype was recorded at least ten times. The chain carries TRBV12-3 or TRBV12-4 and TRBJ2-2; D unclear. This CDR3 has 11 residues. With 7 bases removed from V and 6 bases from J, the gap between germline ends came to 6 bases. CDR3 in DNA: TGTGCCAGCACCAATTCCGGGGAGCTGTTTTTT. Translated: CASTNSGELFF.

In this sample, this clonotype turned up a few times. The J gene is TRBJ1-5, the V gene TRBV6-1; D uncertain. The germline V and J ends were trimmed by 5 bases and 4 bases, with 12 bases remaining between them. Germline values: CDR1 MNHNS, CDR2 SASEGT. This CDR3 region has 14 residues. The CDR3 here is CASSPRALNQPQHF. The CDR3 DNA reads as TGTGCCAGCAGTCCCCGGGCCCTAAATCAGCCCCAGCATTTT.

V gene TRBV5-1 combines with J gene TRBJ2-3; D perhaps matches TRBD2 (6 bases). Germline assignment: CDR1 SGHRS and CDR2 YFSETQ. Trimming removed 4 bases from V and 6 bases from J, with 15 bases in between. The CDR3 loop spans 14 amino acids. In DNA form, the CDR3 reads TGCGCCAGCAGCGACGGGAGCCCCGCGGATACGCAGTATTTT. Residues: CASSDGSPADTQYF.

The V and J genes are TRBV6-2 or TRBV6-3 and TRBJ2-7; 8 bases match TRBD2. Germline V gives CDR1 MNHEY, CDR2 SVGEGT. Germline trimming cut 6 bases from V and 5 bases from J; bases unmatched to any gene: 9. The CDR3 sequence is 14 residues long. In DNA form, the CDR3 reads TGTGCCAGCAGAGACGTAGCGGGATTCCACGAGCAGTACTTC. Its protein product is CASRDVAGFHEQYF.